This T cell receptor (beta chain) emerged from a study of CD8 T cells in Susac syndrome (dated by TCRdb to the late 2010s). Turning to the overall study: Of the Susac syndrome patients who were sequenced, under 10 were in clinical remission while six had clinically active disease. At the time of blood withdrawal, Susac syndrome patients were either therapy-naive, taking corticosteroids (with some also receiving IVIg), or on IVIg alone. Repertoire sequencing was used to test whether CD8+ T cell activation and differentiation in Susac syndrome was antigen driven. General findings and caveats noted by the study authors: In patients with Susac syndrome, the CD4+ T cell repertoire showed no detectable clonal expansion. The number of individuals in the TCR sequencing and HLA analysis was recognized as being relatively small.

With respect to this clonotype: Its binding antigen is unknown. The sample holds no much larger clone one base away, and base qualities are not on file.

Peripheral blood CD8+ and CD4+ T cells from healthy donors, Susac syndrome patients and multiple sclerosis patients were profiled using high-throughput TCR beta sequencing. Susac syndrome patients met recently defined diagnostic criteria for definite or probable disease. CD8+ TEMRA cells were enriched by FACS, while bulk CD8+ and CD4+ T cells were purified by magnetic negative isolation. Blood was drawn into EDTA tubes, processed within 24 hours, and PBMCs were isolated by density gradient centrifugation. PBMCs intended for TCR sequencing were cryopreserved in liquid nitrogen and thawed later in a water bath at 37 degrees C. A purity of at least 90% was achieved for sorted or isolated CD4+, CD8+ and CD8+ TEMRA cells. RNA was extracted using the RNeasy kit, and roughly 0.5 to 1 ug of the RNA was reverse transcribed with random hexamers. TCR beta CDR3 regions were amplified with the immunoSEQ multiplex PCR assay covering 54 Vbeta and 13 Jbeta segments. To correct PCR amplification bias, a synthetic template baseline was used for both primer optimization and computational correction. The paper's data handling went like this. Reads were annotated to V, D and J genes according to IMGT and were analyzed with immunoSEQ Analyzer, with only productive sequences retained. Clonality was computed as one minus Shannon entropy normalized by log2 of the number of productive unique sequences. Public and private clones were assessed among the 100 most prevalent clones of each patient and control. A clone was defined as Susac-specific if it was absent from the healthy and MS cohorts, from over a thousand published viral clones and from other ImmuneACCESS disease sequences. The raw public data were reprocessed by TCRdb itself: fastp quality trimming at Q25, MiXCR clonotype calling, in-frame beta chains only. Each entry merges the rows of one CDR3 protein and shows their most common DNA and genes. TCRdb's processing, not the authors' own work, is the source of the V and J calls. This sample has roughly 140,000 distinct CDR3 sequences in its table, and approximately 96% of those were observed once. The biggest ten clones account for 0.065% to 0.1% of the sample.

Sample: CD4+ T cells from PBMCs. This receptor was identified in a human donor with Susac syndrome.

The CDR3 corresponds to CSARVPGQSYEQYF. The nucleotides read TGCAGTGCTAGAGTACCGGGACAGTCCTACGAGCAGTACTTC. The chain links TRBV20-1 with TRBJ2-7; 7 bases in the junction line up with TRBD1. CDR1 is given as DFQATT and CDR2 as SNEGSKA, both from the germline V gene (reference sequence). The CDR3 starts with the cysteine, ends with the phenylalanine, and has 14 residues. Left in the record is the CDR3 DNA by itself, 42 bases read in frame from the first base. V loses 1 base at its end and J loses 1 base; junction bases beyond the gene matches: 4.